One sample yielded the 8 T cell receptor beta chains listed below, sequenced in a study of TIL therapy for anti-PD-1-resistant metastatic lung cancer. Time point: pre-treatment sample, taken before nivolumab and TIL therapy. Pleural nodules or supraclavicular lymph nodes made up most of the excised metastases sampled. Sequencing used immunoSEQ v3. TCRdb keeps only in-frame clones here, not all; method: immunoSEQ multiplex PCR. Of around 100,000 clones listed, roughly two thirds are singletons. The sample in question was tumor tissue, obtained at baseline. These receptors were taken from a person aged 25 to 80 with non-small cell lung cancer.

The genes are TRBV5-1 and TRBJ2-2; 7 bases fit TRBD1. CDR3 length equals 18 residues. Unmatched junction bases numbered 10, after V lost 2 bases and J lost 0 bases. Germline V lookup: CDR1 SGHRS, CDR2 YFSETQ. CDR3 sequence (DNA): TGCGCCAGCAGCTTATCTCGGGGACAGCTTACGAACACCGGGGAGCTGTTTTTT. This translates into CASSLSRGQLTNTGELFF.

The genes are TRBV19 and TRBJ2-3; D is uncertain. CDR3 length: 13 amino acids. Germline loops: CDR1 LNHDA, CDR2 SQIVND (reference sequence). V was clipped by 3 bases and J by 2 bases, with 6 bases between them. CDR3 amino acids: CASSIPDTDTQYF. CDR3 nucleotide sequence: TGTGCCAGTAGTATTCCAGACACAGATACGCAGTATTTT. Full variable domain (missing parts from reference TRBV19 and TRBJ2-3): DGGITQSPKYLFRKEGQNVTLSCEQNLNHDAMYWYRQDPGQGLRLIYYSQIVNDFQKGDIAEGYSVSREKKESFPLTVTSAQKNPTAFYLCASSIPDTDTQYFGPGTRLTVL.

The chain couples TRBV20-1 to TRBJ1-2; possible D gene TRBD1, 6 bases. The CDR3 is 11 amino acids. Germline CDR1 DFQATT, CDR2 SNEGSKA (reference sequence). V lost 6 bases to trimming and J lost 4 bases, with 9 bases between them. The CDR3 DNA follows: TGCAGTGCGACAGGAGGCTATGGCTACACCTTC. Its translation: CSATGGYGYTF.

The chain carries TRBV11-2 and TRBJ1-4; no clear D. Germline CDR1 is SGHAT and CDR2 is FQNNGV. With 5 bases removed from V and 0 bases from J, the gap between germline ends came to 10 bases. The CDR3 has 15 amino acids. This CDR3 reads CASSIQYATNEKLFF. In DNA, the CDR3 is TGTGCCAGCAGCATACAGTACGCAACTAATGAAAAACTGTTTTTT.

The V call is TRBV3-1 (or the pseudogene TRBV3-2), the J call TRBJ2-7, with 9 bases matching TRBD2. Losses at the gene ends were 4 bases for V and 1 base for J; bases not matched to a gene: 5. Germline V gene lookup returns CDR1 LGHDT and CDR2 YNNKEL (reference sequence). The CDR3 length is 15 residues. CDR3 sequence (DNA): TGTGCCAGCAGCCCCCGACTAGCGGATTCCTACGAGCAGTACTTC. It encodes CASSPRLADSYEQYF.

The J gene is TRBJ1-5, the V gene TRBV25-1; D is uncertain. V lost 3 bases and J lost 4, with 10 bases in between. The CDR3 spans 14 residues. Germline-derived CDR1 and CDR2 are MGHDK and SYGVNS. The CDR3 protein is CASSDILRNQPQHF. CDR3 sequence (DNA): TGTGCCAGCAGTGACATTCTGAGGAATCAGCCCCAGCATTTT.

This clone was recorded once. The chain uses TRBV12-3 or TRBV12-4 and TRBJ2-5, with a weak D call TRBD1 (5 bases). Trimming stripped 7 bases from V and 3 bases from J, with 9 bases between. The CDR3 length is 12 residues. The CDR3 loop reads CASTLDKETQYF. The DNA of the CDR3 is TGTGCCAGCACCCTGGACAAAGAGACCCAGTACTTC.

The chain couples TRBV11-2 to TRBJ1-2; D remains ambiguous. V was shortened by 0 bases and J by 8 bases, with 10 bases between the two germline ends. The CDR3 covers 13 residues. CDR1 is SGHAT, CDR2 FQNNGV, per germline. Here the CDR3 reads CASSLDPVGGYTF. The CDR3, as DNA: TGTGCCAGCAGCTTAGATCCGGTGGGCGGCTACACCTTC.